What follows are 32 T cell receptor beta chains derived from one specimen sequenced in a study of vaccination and CD4 T cells after COVID-19. A single record per CDR3 protein comes from TCRdb applying MiXCR to the PCR reads. The table records about 18,000 distinct CDR3 sequences, approximately 59% of them present only once. The starting material was CD4+ T cells from blood, obtained before SARS-CoV-2 vaccination. The receptors shown here come from a human donor who had recovered from COVID-19.

This clonotype was picked up a small number of times. V usage is TRBV7-9 and J usage is TRBJ2-2, with D perhaps TRBD2 (6 bases). The CDR3 is 15 amino acids. The V end lost 4 bases, the J end lost 0 bases, and 9 bases lay between the germline ends. Germline-derived CDR1 and CDR2 are SEHNR and FQNEAQ (reference sequence). CDR3 loop: CASSSWGANTGELFF. In nucleotides, the CDR3 is TGTGCCAGCAGCTCCTGGGGGGCGAACACCGGGGAGCTGTTTTTT.

This clonotype has a handful of counts. This chain joins TRBV7-2 and TRBJ2-7; 10 positions agree with TRBD1. Losses at the gene ends were 5 bases for V and 4 bases for J; bases not matched to a gene: 8. CDR1 SGHTA and CDR2 FQGNSA come from the germline V gene. The CDR3 extends over 15 amino acids. The CDR3 loop reads CASSARTGGAYEQYF. CDR3 in DNA: TGTGCCAGCAGCGCGCGGACAGGGGGGGCTTACGAGCAGTACTTC.

This chain joins TRBV12-3 or TRBV12-4 and TRBJ1-1; unclear D gene. The V end lost 0 bases, the J end lost 13 bases, and 0 bases lay between the germline ends. CDR3 length: 8 amino acids. The CDR3 sequence: CASSLAFF. DNA of the CDR3: TGTGCCAGCAGTTTAGCTTTCTTT.

V gene TRBV20-1 combines with J gene TRBJ2-7; D not resolved. V was shortened by 4 bases and J by 1 base, with 8 bases between the two germline ends. The CDR3 covers 12 residues. Germline CDR1 DFQATT, CDR2 SNEGSKA (reference sequence). CDR3 loop: CSATLQSYEQYF. The CDR3 DNA follows: TGCAGTGCTACTTTACAGTCCTACGAGCAGTACTTC.

This chain links TRBV10-3 with TRBJ2-5; the D gene is possibly TRBD2 (6 bases). This CDR3 is 12 amino acids long. Germline V gene sequence: CDR1 ENHRY, CDR2 SYGVKD. V lost 11 bases and J 0 bases, leaving 10 bases between the germline ends. The CDR3 protein is CASAGNQETQYF. In DNA, the CDR3 is TGTGCCTCCGCGGGGAACCAAGAGACCCAGTACTTC.

The genes are TRBV19 and TRBJ2-5; D possibly matches TRBD1 or TRBD2 (6 bases each). This CDR3 comprises 16 residues. Trimming cost V 3 bases and J 3 bases, with 17 bases left between them. Germline CDR1 reads LNHDA; CDR2 reads SQIVND (reference sequence). CDR3 residues: CASSMSQGRQEETQYF. In DNA, the CDR3 is TGTGCCAGTAGTATGTCCCAGGGGAGGCAAGAAGAGACCCAGTACTTC.

The V call is TRBV12-3 or TRBV12-4, the J call TRBJ1-5; 8 bases match TRBD1. The CDR3 covers 21 residues. Trimming removed 2 bases from V and 2 bases from J; junction bases left unmatched: 20. The CDR3 region has the DNA TGTGCCAGCAGTTTATACGTGTTGGGACAGGAATCAATACGACGCAATCAGCCCCAGCATTTT. Translation gives CASSLYVLGQESIRRNQPQHF.

The chain couples TRBV10-2 to TRBJ1-2; 7 nucleotides line up with TRBD1. The V and J ends lost 6 bases and 0 bases, in that order; junction bases with no gene match: 7. Germline CDR1 reads WSHSY; CDR2 reads SAAADI. There are 15 residues in the CDR3. CDR3 residues: CASRNPGQTNYGYTF. CDR3 coding DNA: TGCGCCAGCAGAAACCCGGGACAGACTAACTATGGCTACACCTTC.

The chain recombines TRBV19 with TRBJ2-7; TRBD1 matches at 9 bases. J was trimmed by 1 base and V by 6 bases; bases with no gene match: 7. Germline assignment: CDR1 LNHDA and CDR2 SQIVND (reference sequence). The CDR3 has 15 amino acids. DNA for the CDR3: TGTGCCAGTAGCTACTCCGGGACAGGGTCCTACGAGCAGTACTTC. Translated: CASSYSGTGSYEQYF.

J is TRBJ2-3 and V is TRBV19, with 11 bases fitting TRBD2. Losses at the gene ends were 6 bases for V and 6 bases for J; bases not matched to a gene: 2. The germline V gene encodes CDR1 LNHDA and CDR2 SQIVND (reference sequence). CDR3 length: 13 amino acids. The CDR3 spells CASRTSGTDTQYF. The CDR3 region has the DNA TGTGCCAGTAGGACTAGCGGGACTGATACGCAGTATTTT.

The genes are TRBV7-2 and TRBJ1-3, with a possible D match to TRBD1 (5 bases). V was clipped by 5 bases and J by 5 bases, with 16 bases between them. CDR3 length: 15 residues. Germline CDR1 SGHTA, CDR2 FQGNSA. CDR3 region: CASSHTNQGRNTIYF. The CDR3 nucleotides read TGTGCCAGCAGCCATACTAACCAGGGAAGAAACACCATATATTTT. The variable domain in full, with the rest retrieved from reference TRBV7-2 and TRBJ1-3, is GAGVSQSPSNKVTEKGKDVELRCDPISGHTALYWYRQSLGQGLEFLIYFQGNSAPDKSGLPSDRFSAERTGGSVSTLTIQRTQQEDSAVYLCASSHTNQGRNTIYFGEGSWLTVV.

V usage is TRBV7-9 and J usage is TRBJ2-1, with TRBD2 identical over 11 bases. V was clipped by 8 bases and J by 7 bases; unmatched bases: 16. Germline V CDR1 and CDR2: SEHNR, FQNEAQ (reference sequence). The length of the CDR3 is 17 residues. CDR3 DNA sequence: TGTGCCAGCCGACCTAGATTTCCGGGACTAGCGGATAATGAGCAGTTCTTC. This encodes CASRPRFPGLADNEQFF.

This clonotype turned up a few times. The rearrangement joins TRBV20-1 to TRBJ2-5, with D hard to call. Trimming left V 1 base short and J 4 bases short, with 10 bases between. The CDR3 extends over 13 amino acids. In germline, CDR1 is DFQATT, CDR2 SNEGSKA (reference sequence). The CDR3 DNA follows: TGCAGTGCTAGAGTGGAAGGGCCAGAGACCCAGTACTTC. This translates into CSARVEGPETQYF.

The rearrangement links TRBV7-6 to TRBJ1-3; 9 nucleotides align to TRBD1. Germline CDR1 and CDR2: SGHVS and FNYEAQ. After removal of 5 bases from V and 4 bases from J, the junction contained 6 bases not matched to a gene. The CDR3 covers 15 residues. CDR3: CASSVRTGAGNTIYF. The CDR3 coding sequence is TGTGCCAGCAGCGTCCGGACAGGGGCAGGAAACACCATATATTTT.

This chain connects TRBV7-9 to TRBJ2-3, with unresolved D. The V end lost 1 base, the J end lost 2 bases, and 10 bases lay between the germline ends. The CDR3 extends over 15 amino acids. CDR1 SEHNR and CDR2 FQNEAQ come from the germline V gene (reference sequence). For the CDR3, the DNA is TGTGCCAGCAGCTTAGATGGCGGCCCCACAGATACGCAGTATTTT. Amino acids: CASSLDGGPTDTQYF.

The rearrangement joins TRBV11-2 to TRBJ2-3; D ambiguous. The CDR3 extends over 13 amino acids. Germline lookup yields CDR1 SGHAT and CDR2 FQNNGV. Trimming removed 0 bases at V and 1 base at J, with 2 bases between. Here the CDR3 DNA reads TGTGCCAGCAGCTTAGATCGCACAGATACGCAGTATTTT. As protein: CASSLDRTDTQYF.

The gene calls are TRBV7-9 and TRBJ2-5; D is tentatively TRBD1 or TRBD2 (5 bases each). The V and J ends lost 2 bases and 1 base respectively, with 11 bases between them. Germline CDR1 and CDR2: SEHNR and FQNEAQ (reference sequence). This CDR3 has 15 amino acids. Here the CDR3 reads CASSLSGTPQETQYF. The CDR3 DNA reads as TGTGCCAGCAGCTTAAGTGGGACGCCCCAAGAGACCCAGTACTTC.

The rearrangement links TRBV20-1 to TRBJ2-3, with D maybe TRBD2 (5 bases). CDR1 and CDR2 from the germline V gene are DFQATT and SNEGSKA (reference sequence). V lost 5 bases, J lost 2 bases, and 11 bases lay in between. The CDR3 sequence is 13 residues long. CDR3 nucleotide sequence: TGCAGTGCTCGACTAACTTCCACAGATACGCAGTATTTT. It yields the protein CSARLTSTDTQYF.

V and J are TRBV20-1 and TRBJ2-1; 7 bases map to TRBD2. The V and J ends lost 5 bases and 3 bases, in that order; junction bases with no gene match: 10. Germline loops: CDR1 DFQATT, CDR2 SNEGSKA (reference sequence). CDR3 length equals 15 residues. The CDR3 loop is CSAGLGGSSYNEQFF. CDR3 nucleotides: TGCAGTGCTGGGTTGGGCGGGAGTAGCTACAATGAGCAGTTCTTC.

The rearrangement uses TRBV25-1 and TRBJ2-2; 9 bases are shared with TRBD2. Germline V gene sequence: CDR1 MGHDK, CDR2 SYGVNS. The CDR3 is 15 amino acids. V shed 8 bases, J shed 2 bases, and the junction held 6 bases outside the gene matches. CDR3 bases: TGTGCCAGCTACGGACTAGCGAGAAACACCGGGGAGCTGTTTTTT. Translating it yields CASYGLARNTGELFF.

The chain employs TRBV20-1 and TRBJ1-3; D is perhaps TRBD1 (5 bases). This CDR3 comprises 16 residues. CDR1 is DFQATT and CDR2 is SNEGSKA in the germline V gene (reference sequence). Trimming shortened V by 8 bases and J by 2 bases, and 22 bases separated the two germline ends. CDR3 residues: CSLRSNTQGAGNTIYF. In DNA, the CDR3 is TGCAGTCTCCGATCCAACACCCAGGGCGCTGGAAACACCATATATTTT.

This clonotype was detected a few times. The genes are TRBV20-1 and TRBJ1-5; unclear D gene. Per the germline V gene, CDR1 is DFQATT and CDR2 is SNEGSKA (reference sequence). The CDR3 loop spans 14 amino acids. V lost 0 bases, J lost 7 bases, and 13 bases lay in between. The CDR3 here is CSARDLRSGQPQHF. DNA for the CDR3: TGCAGTGCTAGAGATCTGAGGAGTGGACAGCCCCAGCATTTT.

The chain uses TRBV5-4 and TRBJ2-5; 9 positions match TRBD1. V gave up 0 bases and J gave up 4 bases; unmatched junction bases: 4. This CDR3 has 15 amino acids. Germline values: CDR1 SGHNT, CDR2 YYREEE (reference sequence). In DNA, the CDR3 is TGTGCCAGCAGCTTGGTGGGACAGGGAGCAGAGACCCAGTACTTC. As protein: CASSLVGQGAETQYF.

V is TRBV20-1 and J is TRBJ1-5; 9 nucleotides agree with TRBD1. The CDR3 loop spans 15 amino acids. The J segment lost 6 bases and the V segment lost 0 bases, leaving 6 bases of the junction unmatched. Per the germline V gene, CDR1 is DFQATT and CDR2 is SNEGSKA (reference sequence). The CDR3: CSARDRTGGRQPQHF. CDR3 coding DNA: TGCAGTGCTAGAGATAGAACAGGGGGCCGTCAGCCCCAGCATTTT.

This clonotype occurred a few times. The V call is TRBV7-3, the J call TRBJ1-1, with unresolved D. Trimming cost V 5 bases and J 0 bases, with 16 bases left between them. The CDR3 is 16 amino acids. Per germline, CDR1 SGHTA and CDR2 FQGTGA. CDR3 nucleotides: TGTGCCAGCAGCCCCTCAGTTCGGTACATGAACACTGAAGCTTTCTTT. Its translation: CASSPSVRYMNTEAFF.

About this clonotype itself: A junction boundary mismatches the germline segment, possibly from a read error. V gene TRBV6-2 or TRBV6-3 combines with J gene TRBJ2-7, with D tentatively TRBD2 (6 bases). The length of the CDR3 is 14 residues. CDR1 MNHEY and CDR2 SVGEGT come from the germline V gene. CDR3 nucleotides: TGTGCCAGCAGTGACTCAGGACTATCCTACGAGCAGTACTTC. Translation gives CASSDSGLSYEQYF.

V is TRBV6-1 and J is TRBJ2-5; the D is unclear. CDR1 MNHNS and CDR2 SASEGT come from the germline V gene. The V gene lost 6 bases and the J gene lost 3 bases, with 11 bases spanning the gap. This CDR3 has 13 amino acids. The chain's CDR3 is CASSTGPKETQYF. CDR3 nucleotides: TGTGCCAGCAGCACCGGGCCCAAAGAGACCCAGTACTTC.

The chain uses TRBV24-1 and TRBJ2-5; D may match TRBD1 or TRBD2 (6 bases each). Germline V gene data show CDR1 as KGHDR and CDR2 as SFDVKD. This CDR3 comprises 14 residues. The V end lost 4 bases, the J end lost 5 bases, and 13 bases lay between the germline ends. CDR3 DNA: TGTGCCACCAGTGAAGGGGGGATGTTGGAGACCCAGTACTTC. It translates to CATSEGGMLETQYF.

This chain links TRBV10-2 with TRBJ1-1; 7 nucleotides agree with TRBD1. The germline V gene has CDR1 WSHSY and CDR2 SAAADI. J was trimmed by 3 bases and V by 2 bases; bases with no gene match: 15. The CDR3 is made up of 18 amino acids. CDR3 DNA sequence: TGCGCCAGCAGTGAGACTCCAGGGGGTAGGTCGGCGGACACTGAAGCTTTCTTT. Translation gives CASSETPGGRSADTEAFF.

The gene calls are TRBV5-4 and TRBJ2-1, with TRBD1 identical over 7 bases. CDR3 size: 13 residues. Trimming at V came to 4 bases and at J to 5 bases, leaving 3 bases not matched to a gene. In germline, CDR1 is SGHNT, CDR2 YYREEE (reference sequence). The CDR3 nucleotides are TGTGCCAGCAGCCTACAGGGGAACAATGAGCAGTTCTTC. This sequence encodes CASSLQGNNEQFF.

Only a few counts were recorded for this clonotype. The gene calls are TRBV6-1 and TRBJ1-6; the D gene is possibly TRBD1 (5 bases). The CDR3 contains 19 residues. Germline V gives CDR1 MNHNS, CDR2 SASEGT. Trimming took off 6 bases at V and 0 bases at J, with 21 bases between the two ends. CDR3 residues: CASRSRGADISSYNSPLHF. CDR3 in DNA: TGTGCCAGCAGGTCCCGAGGGGCCGATATAAGCTCCTATAATTCACCCCTCCACTTT.

This chain links TRBV7-9 with TRBJ2-3, with TRBD1 matching 7 bases. With 4 bases clipped from V and 0 bases from J, the junction kept 1 base outside the gene matches. CDR1 is SEHNR and CDR2 is FQNEAQ in the germline V gene (reference sequence). The length of the CDR3 is 14 residues. The CDR3 coding sequence is TGTGCCAGCAGCTGGACAGGTAGCACAGATACGCAGTATTTT. Amino acid sequence: CASSWTGSTDTQYF. The full variable domain, in which reference TRBV7-9 and TRBJ2-3 provide the parts outside the CDR3, is DTGVSQNPRHKITKRGQNVTFRCDPISEHNRLYWYRQTLGQGPEFLTYFQNEAQLEKSRLLSDRFSAERPKGSFSTLEIQRTEQGDSAMYLCASSWTGSTDTQYFGPGTRLTVL.